The 7 T cell receptor beta chains below were found in one sample sequenced in a study of blood T cell repertoires in COVID-19. The table came from immunoSEQ multiplex PCR; TCRdb's copy has only in-frame clones and leaves some out. The table includes 93,000 or so clones, roughly 90% detected once. The sample consisted of peripheral blood. All receptors derive from a woman between 55 and 75 years old with acute or convalescent COVID-19.

This chain joins TRBV29-1 and TRBJ1-1, with 7 bases lining up with TRBD1. Germline V gives CDR1 SQVTM, CDR2 ANQGSEA. The J segment lost 7 bases and the V segment lost 3 bases, leaving 11 bases of the junction unmatched. The CDR3 is 14 amino acids. The DNA for the CDR3 is TGCAGCGTTGAGGGAAGTGTAGGGGGCCTTGAAGCTTTCTTT. It encodes CSVEGSVGGLEAFF.

The chain has TRBV3-1 (or the pseudogene TRBV3-2) and TRBJ1-3; 9 bases match TRBD1. The CDR3 covers 15 residues. Germline V gene sequence: CDR1 LGHDT, CDR2 YNNKEL (reference sequence). V was pared by 3 bases and J by 0 bases, with 0 bases of the junction left unmatched. CDR3 sequence: CASSQGQGSGNTIYF. In nucleotides, the CDR3 is TGTGCCAGCAGCCAGGGACAGGGCTCTGGAAACACCATATATTTT.

This clone appeared once. An end of the junction differs from the germline gene, which may be a read error. The chain links TRBV11-2 to TRBJ1-1; D unclear. The CDR3 consists of 13 residues. The germline V gene has CDR1 SGHAT and CDR2 FQNNGV. For the CDR3, the DNA is TGTGCCAGCAGCCTAGAAGCGCACACTGAAGCTTTCTTT. Translated, it gives CASSLEAHTEAFF.

The CDR3 reads CASSQDLVAEQFF. CDR3 coding DNA: TGTGCCAGCAGCCAAGATTTGGTAGCGGAGCAGTTCTTC. The V call is TRBV3-1 (or the pseudogene TRBV3-2), the J call TRBJ2-1; a possible D gene is TRBD2 (5 bases). Germline values: CDR1 LGHDT, CDR2 YNNKEL (reference sequence). The CDR3 extends over 13 amino acids. V shed 0 bases and J shed 10 bases, with 10 bases lying between them.

V and J are TRBV2 and TRBJ1-4; a weak D match, TRBD1 (5 bases). Germline lookup yields CDR1 SNHLY and CDR2 FYNNEI. V gave up 6 bases and J gave up 8 bases, with 13 bases separating them. This CDR3 spans 13 amino acids. The CDR3 coding sequence is TGTGCCAGCAGCGGGCAGGGTGACGAAAAACTGTTTTTT. It encodes CASSGQGDEKLFF.

This chain joins TRBV5-3 and TRBJ1-1; the D is unclear. TRBV5-3 is an ORF, and what it does is uncertain. The CDR3 length is 15 residues. V shed 1 base and J shed 5 bases, with 15 bases lying between them. CDR3 amino acids: CARSLRRERWTEAFF. The DNA for the CDR3 is TGTGCCAGAAGCTTGAGGAGGGAGAGGTGGACTGAAGCTTTCTTT.

The chain combines TRBV15 with TRBJ1-1; D is possibly TRBD1 (6 bases). Trimming pared 5 bases from V and 10 bases from J, leaving 14 bases between. This CDR3 region has 12 residues. The germline V gene has CDR1 LNHNV and CDR2 YYDKDF (reference sequence). The CDR3 coding sequence is TGTGCCACCAGCGGCCAACAGGGAGCAGCTTTCTTT. Its protein product is CATSGQQGAAFF.